In this sample, the clone carrying this T cell receptor (beta chain) turned up a few times. Its antigen is not identified. The data belong to a study of T-cell memory formation after mild COVID-19. Whole-study results and caveats: While clones contracting from day 15 to 85 were balanced between CD4 and CD8, later expanders leaned CD4+.

TCRdb re-called the 5' RACE reads with MiXCR, one entry per CDR3 protein. The table has about 350,000 distinct CDR3 sequences, approximately 15% seen once. Trimming took 4 bases from V and 4 from J, leaving 16 bases between them. The CDR3 covers 14 residues. Germline CDR1 and CDR2: SQVTM and ANQGSEA. The receptor was isolated from a man between 18 and 35 years old who had mild COVID-19 (a few samples of this study predate the infection). Cell type and time point are not known. The chain has TRBV29-1 and TRBJ1-2, with D maybe TRBD1 (5 bases). The sequenced material came from PBMCs or a T cell subset sorted from them (not recorded which). CDR3 region: CSVGMGESGYGYTF. Here the CDR3 DNA reads TGCAGCGTTGGGATGGGGGAATCCGGCTATGGCTACACCTTC.